Given below is one T cell receptor beta chain in context. TCRdb called the 5' RACE reads again in MiXCR, with one record for every CDR3 protein. Altogether roughly 510,000 distinct CDR3 sequences are present, 17% being singletons, with the ten largest covering less than 10%. Looked up from germline, CDR1 is SGHVS and CDR2 is FQNEAQ. V lost 5 bases and J lost 0; bases outside the gene matches: 7. The CDR3 spans 16 residues. The entry originates in a study of T-cell memory formation after mild COVID-19. The sequenced sample was PBMCs or a T cell subset sorted from them (not recorded which). The TCR sequence derives from an adult woman who had mild COVID-19 (a few samples of this study predate the infection). Cell type and time point are not known. The chain recombines TRBV7-8 with TRBJ1-1; 9 nucleotides line up with TRBD1. CDR3 coding DNA: TGTGCCAGCAGCCCCTCGCGGGACAGGGTGAACACTGAAGCTTTCTTT. Amino acids: CASSPSRDRVNTEAFF.